This T cell receptor (beta chain) comes out of a study of control samples from healthy donors and cancer patients. Libraries were prepared by immunoSEQ multiplex PCR; TCRdb keeps only in-frame clonotypes and omits some of them. The table lists around 90,000 clones, approximately 80% of them singletons. This clonotype was obtained from a man under 40 in good health. Sequenced: blood.

Written as DNA, the CDR3 is TGCGCCAGCAGCCCCAGAAGGAGGGGGTCAGCAGATACGCAGTATTTT. Translating gives CASSPRRRGSADTQYF. The chain is built from TRBV5-1 and TRBJ2-3; D could derive from TRBD1 or TRBD2 (6 bases each). This CDR3 contains 16 residues. CDR1 and CDR2 (germline): SGHRS, YFSETQ. Between the trimmed V and J ends, which lost 4 bases and 4 bases, there was a span of 19 bases.